This is a list of T cell receptor beta chains from one sample in a study of blood T cell repertoires in COVID-19. The repertoire was sequenced with immunoSEQ multiplex PCR; TCRdb's copy has only in-frame clones and lacks some. The data contain 90,000 to 120,000 clones, roughly four fifths of them seen just once; the ten biggest clones take up about 5%. The sequenced material came from peripheral blood. The receptors derive from a man aged 55 to 70 with acute or convalescent COVID-19. CDR3s include the opening cysteine and the closing phenylalanine or tryptophan. The order of the fields is D gene, V gene, J gene, clone size, CDR3 DNA, CDR3 protein. The D gene is left open where the match is weak. The size field is filled for only some rows; it gives once, few, many or a size class.

d_gene: TRBD1; v_gene: TRBV6-1; j_gene: TRBJ2-5; abundance: .; CDR3nt: TGTGCCAGCAGTGAGGGACAGGGATTCTCAGAGACCCAGTACTTC; CDR3aa: CASSEGQGFSETQYF
d_gene: .; v_gene: TRBV6-2/TRBV6-3; j_gene: TRBJ2-7; abundance: .; CDR3nt: TGTGCCAGCAGTTGGGCGGGACAGAGAACTTACGAGCAGTACTTC; CDR3aa: CASSWAGQRTYEQYF
d_gene: .; v_gene: TRBV29-1; j_gene: TRBJ1-2; abundance: .; CDR3nt: TGCAGCGTGAGGGACTTGGGCCTTAACTATGGCTACACCTTC; CDR3aa: CSVRDLGLNYGYTF
d_gene: TRBD1; v_gene: TRBV28; j_gene: TRBJ1-2; abundance: .; CDR3nt: TGTGCCAGCAGTTTCAGGGGGCATGGCTACACCTTC; CDR3aa: CASSFRGHGYTF
d_gene: TRBD1; v_gene: TRBV2; j_gene: TRBJ2-7; abundance: .; CDR3nt: TGTGCCAGCAGTGAGGGGGACAGGGGATCCTACGAGCAGTACTTC; CDR3aa: CASSEGDRGSYEQYF
d_gene: .; v_gene: TRBV28; j_gene: TRBJ2-1; abundance: .; CDR3nt: TGTGCCATCCTGGGGGGAACGGCGGACAATGAGCAGTTCTTC; CDR3aa: CAILGGTADNEQFF
d_gene: TRBD2; v_gene: TRBV5-4; j_gene: TRBJ2-3; abundance: .; CDR3nt: TGTGCCAGCAAGGGAGGCGGAGCTAGCGGGGGGAAGCAGTATTTT; CDR3aa: CASKGGGASGGKQYF
d_gene: TRBD1; v_gene: TRBV5-1; j_gene: TRBJ1-4; abundance: once; CDR3nt: TGCGCCAGCAGCCAGGGGGGTCAAAATGAAAAACTGTTTTTT; CDR3aa: CASSQGGQNEKLFF
d_gene: TRBD1; v_gene: TRBV7-8; j_gene: TRBJ2-7; abundance: .; CDR3nt: TGTGCCAGCAGCTCTGGACAGGGAAAAAGCGAGCAGTACTTC; CDR3aa: CASSSGQGKSEQYF
d_gene: TRBD1; v_gene: TRBV6-5; j_gene: TRBJ2-7; abundance: .; CDR3nt: TGTGCCAGTTCACAGGGGTCCTACGAGCAGTACTTC; CDR3aa: CASSQGSYEQYF
d_gene: TRBD1; v_gene: TRBV5-1; j_gene: TRBJ1-4; abundance: .; CDR3nt: TGCGCCAGCAGCTTGGCGGGGACAGGGGGCGAAAAACTGTTTTTT; CDR3aa: CASSLAGTGGEKLFF
d_gene: TRBD2; v_gene: TRBV11-1; j_gene: TRBJ2-1; abundance: .; CDR3nt: TGTGCCAGCAGCCCCTCTAGCGGGGTCTACAATGAGCAGTTCTTC; CDR3aa: CASSPSSGVYNEQFF
d_gene: .; v_gene: TRBV19; j_gene: TRBJ2-3; abundance: .; CDR3nt: TGTGCCAGTAGGGACAGATCCCTAGGCACAGATACGCAGTATTTT; CDR3aa: CASRDRSLGTDTQYF
d_gene: .; v_gene: TRBV5-6; j_gene: TRBJ2-5; abundance: .; CDR3nt: TGTGCCAGCAGCTTGGTGGGCCAGGTGGAGACCCAGTACTTC; CDR3aa: CASSLVGQVETQYF
d_gene: TRBD1; v_gene: TRBV28; j_gene: TRBJ1-5; abundance: .; CDR3nt: TGTGCCAGCAGCAACACAGGGGGCCATCAGCCCCAGCATTTT; CDR3aa: CASSNTGGHQPQHF
d_gene: .; v_gene: TRBV6-4; j_gene: TRBJ1-5; abundance: few; CDR3nt: TGTGCCAGCAGTGAAGTTGGGGGTAGGGGGTTCAGCAATCAGCCCCAGCATTTT; CDR3aa: CASSEVGGRGFSNQPQHF
d_gene: TRBD1; v_gene: TRBV11-3; j_gene: TRBJ1-6; abundance: .; CDR3nt: TGTGCCAGCAGCTCCGCAGGACAGGGAAATTCACCCCTCCACTTT; CDR3aa: CASSSAGQGNSPLHF
d_gene: TRBD2; v_gene: TRBV2; j_gene: TRBJ2-3; abundance: .; CDR3nt: TGTGCCAGTAGGGGACTAGCGGGAGGGCCAGATACGCAGTATTTT; CDR3aa: CASRGLAGGPDTQYF
d_gene: TRBD2; v_gene: TRBV18; j_gene: TRBJ2-7; abundance: .; CDR3nt: TGTGCCAGCTCACCACGTGGAGGACTAGTGACCTACGAGCAGTACTTC; CDR3aa: CASSPRGGLVTYEQYF
d_gene: .; v_gene: TRBV28; j_gene: TRBJ1-6; abundance: once; CDR3nt: TGTGCCAGCAGCCCGGCCGGGGGTCTGAATTCACCCCTCCACTTT; CDR3aa: CASSPAGGLNSPLHF
d_gene: TRBD1; v_gene: TRBV5-4; j_gene: TRBJ2-5; abundance: .; CDR3nt: TGTGCCAGCACCAGAGATGGGACAGGGAGGGAGACCCAGTACTTC; CDR3aa: CASTRDGTGRETQYF
d_gene: .; v_gene: TRBV29-1; j_gene: TRBJ2-7; abundance: .; CDR3nt: TGCAGCGCAAAAACAGGGTTGAACTACGAGCAGTACTTC; CDR3aa: CSAKTGLNYEQYF
d_gene: .; v_gene: TRBV19; j_gene: TRBJ2-2; abundance: once; CDR3nt: TGTGCCAGTACCGACAGAGCGAACACCGGGGAGCTGTTTTTT; CDR3aa: CASTDRANTGELFF
d_gene: .; v_gene: TRBV28; j_gene: TRBJ2-5; abundance: .; CDR3nt: TGTGCCAGCAGTAAACGGACAGTTTATCAGGAGACCCAGTACTTC; CDR3aa: CASSKRTVYQETQYF
d_gene: TRBD1; v_gene: TRBV4-1; j_gene: TRBJ1-2; abundance: .; CDR3nt: TGCGCCAGCAGCCAGGGACAGAACTATGGCTACACCTTC; CDR3aa: CASSQGQNYGYTF
d_gene: .; v_gene: TRBV9; j_gene: TRBJ1-6; abundance: few; CDR3nt: TGTGCCAGCAGCGCGACAGGTCGAAATTCACCCCTCCACTTT; CDR3aa: CASSATGRNSPLHF
d_gene: TRBD1; v_gene: TRBV7-9; j_gene: TRBJ1-2; abundance: .; CDR3nt: TGTGCCAGCAGCTTAGGCAGGGGGGATGGCTACACCTTC; CDR3aa: CASSLGRGDGYTF
d_gene: .; v_gene: TRBV5-5; j_gene: TRBJ1-6; abundance: .; CDR3nt: TGTGCCAGCAGCTTGGTGCCGACGGAGAATTCACCCCTCCACTTT; CDR3aa: CASSLVPTENSPLHF
d_gene: .; v_gene: TRBV10-3; j_gene: TRBJ1-4; abundance: .; CDR3nt: TGTGCCATCAGTGAGTCGGGGAGGACGGCCAGTGCAACTAATGAAAAACTGTTTTTT; CDR3aa: CAISESGRTASATNEKLFF
d_gene: .; v_gene: TRBV5-1; j_gene: TRBJ2-3; abundance: .; CDR3nt: TGCGCCAGCAGCTTGGGAACGCTACGAGATACGCAGTATTTT; CDR3aa: CASSLGTLRDTQYF
d_gene: TRBD1; v_gene: TRBV30; j_gene: TRBJ2-3; abundance: .; CDR3nt: TGTGCCTGGAGTCCTCTGGGACAGGGGGGCGATACGCAGTATTTT; CDR3aa: CAWSPLGQGGDTQYF
d_gene: TRBD2; v_gene: TRBV12-3/TRBV12-4; j_gene: TRBJ2-7; abundance: few; CDR3nt: TGTGCCAGCAGAAGGGTAGCGGGGGTCGAGCAGTACTTC; CDR3aa: CASRRVAGVEQYF
d_gene: .; v_gene: TRBV9; j_gene: TRBJ1-3; abundance: few; CDR3nt: TGTGCCAGCAGCGAACAGACCGGCTCTGGAAACACCATATATTTT; CDR3aa: CASSEQTGSGNTIYF
d_gene: TRBD1; v_gene: TRBV7-2; j_gene: TRBJ1-1; abundance: .; CDR3nt: TGTGCCAGCAGCCGCGACAGGGCGAACACTGAAGCTTTCTTT; CDR3aa: CASSRDRANTEAFF
d_gene: .; v_gene: TRBV19; j_gene: TRBJ1-2; abundance: .; CDR3nt: TGTGCCAGTAGTATAAATCCCCAGGCCAGTGGCTACACCTTC; CDR3aa: CASSINPQASGYTF
d_gene: .; v_gene: TRBV19; j_gene: TRBJ1-5; abundance: .; CDR3nt: TGTGCCAGTAGTCCCCCAGCGGAGAATCAGCCCCAGCATTTT; CDR3aa: CASSPPAENQPQHF